The clone carrying this T cell receptor (beta chain) occurred a few times. What it recognizes is unknown. These data are taken from a study of identical twins. Regarding the study as a whole: Partial confounding of zero-insertion analyses by invariant MAIT and iNKT cells was possible. Donors were not followed over many years; analysis was cross-sectional. Models predicted less out-of-frame TCR alpha sharing in monozygotic twins than was found.

The authors used template switching to add a universal primer site and gave cDNA unique molecular identifiers. TCRdb re-called the 5' RACE reads through MiXCR, storing one row per CDR3 protein. The sample gives hundreds of thousands of distinct CDR3 sequences, over 8.5% of which show up once; 0.98% is in the top ten. This sample also appeared in a second study, on yellow fever vaccine responses in identical twins.

Sample: PBMCs. The sequence was collected from a woman in her late teens or twenties in good health.

The CDR3 region has the DNA TGTGCCAGCAGCTGGGGATCGAATACCTACGAGCAGTACTTC. Its protein is CASSWGSNTYEQYF. V usage is TRBV6-1 and J usage is TRBJ2-7; D is unclear. The CDR3 is made up of 14 amino acids. The germline V and J ends were trimmed by 6 bases and 2 bases, with 14 bases remaining between them. The germline CDR1 and CDR2 sequences are MNHNS and SASEGT.